This T cell receptor beta chain was obtained from a study of tumor and adjacent non-tumor tissue in lung cancer (dated by TCRdb to 2017 to 2018). General notes on the study: Of the cohort, eleven to twelve patients had adenocarcinoma, 2 had squamous cell carcinoma and 1 had small cell lung cancer. The roughly 15 patients were aged about 31 to 85 years, included 10 men and 5 women, and had TNM stage I to III disease. In total, sequencing yielded approximately 130,000,000 productive TCRbeta reads, which works out to an average of approximately 4.1 million reads per sample. Using bulk TCRbeta repertoires from roughly 14 lung cancer patients, the study set lung tumor tissue side by side with matched distant non-tumor lung tissue. TCRbeta CDR3 sequencing was performed on more than 25 paired specimens, with one tumor sample and one normal lung sample collected per patient. Findings and caveats that apply to the study as a whole: Neither the sequencing platform nor unique molecular identifiers are mentioned in the methods. Tumor tissue showed significantly higher TCR diversity (inverse Simpson) than normal lung tissue, at 431.37 vs 166.20 (P = 0.0075, Mann-Whitney U test). The cohort had only about 16 patients, and the authors noted that larger samples and more detailed clinical data are needed. A significantly larger cumulative share of the repertoire was made up by the top 100 clones in normal lung than in tumor tissue. Because peripheral blood was not sequenced, blood TCRbeta repertoires in the lung cancer patients of the study were not examined. Significantly higher TCR diversity was found in younger patients, and higher tumor TCR diversity was associated with shorter overall and disease-free survival.

As concerns this clonotype: Its target antigen remains unknown. Base qualities are not at hand, and no much larger clone is one base apart.

The CDR3 measures 17 amino acids from cysteine to phenylalanine. The sequence is cut down to CDR3 DNA, 51 bases in frame from base 1. Trimmed from V: 2 bases; trimmed from J: 9 bases; junction bases lacking a gene match: 16. Sequences MNHEY (CDR1) and SVGAGI (CDR2) are obtained from the germline V gene. RNA was extracted from bulk unsorted tissue and checked for quality with a NanoDrop ND-1000 and an Agilent 2100. All donors had newly diagnosed lung cancer, had not received prior chemotherapy, and were admitted for thoracic surgery in China between August and November 2014. Anyone who had undergone radiotherapy or chemotherapy before, or who had another cancer at the same time, was left out of the study. Pieces of surgical tissue measuring about 1-2.1 cm3 were kept in RNAlater solution and stored at -80 degrees C until use. The library was produced with multiplex PCR. TCRdb lists the instrument as Illumina HiSeq 2500. TCRbeta libraries were constructed through three rounds of nested PCR with primers (Table S4) according to protocols adapted from ARM-PCR. PCR products of 200-500 bp were gel-excised and purified with the QIAquick gel extraction kit before sequencing. The source study handled its data this way. Trimmomatic was used to clean the reads, FLASH merged the cleaned reads into complete CDR3 sequences, and MiTCR assigned the sequences to V(D)J germline segments. Clonal diversity was calculated as the inverse Simpson's index using VDJtools. A read counted as productive if the sequence was in-frame and lacked a premature stop codon. TCRdb trimmed the raw reads at Q25, called clones with MiXCR and kept productive beta chains. Entries are consolidated by CDR3 protein sequence, retaining the most common genes and DNA. TCRdb's processing, not the authors' own work, is the source of the V and J calls. Counted in this sample were about 82,000 distinct CDR3 sequences; around four fifths of them appeared once. The ten largest clones capture around 12% of the sample.

This chain is built from TRBV6-5 and TRBJ2-1, and TRBD2 matches 7 of the central bases. This TCR came from a woman in her forties or fifties with non-small cell lung cancer. Sample: lung tumor tissue. CDR3 loop: CASSYQTRGRAQIEQFF. Read as DNA, the sequence is TGTGCCAGCAGTTACCAGACTAGAGGGAGGGCCCAAATTGAGCAGTTCTTC.